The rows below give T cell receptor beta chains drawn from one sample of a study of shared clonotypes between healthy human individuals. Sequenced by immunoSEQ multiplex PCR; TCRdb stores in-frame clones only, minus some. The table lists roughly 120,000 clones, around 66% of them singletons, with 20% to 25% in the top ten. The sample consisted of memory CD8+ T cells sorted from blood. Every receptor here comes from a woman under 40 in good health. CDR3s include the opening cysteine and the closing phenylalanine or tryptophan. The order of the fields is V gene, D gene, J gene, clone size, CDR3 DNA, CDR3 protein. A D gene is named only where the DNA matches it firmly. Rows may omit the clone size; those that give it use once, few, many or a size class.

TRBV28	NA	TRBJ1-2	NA	TGTGCCAGCAGTTCCCGGACCACGGGGTATGATGGCTACACCTTC	CASSSRTTGYDGYTF
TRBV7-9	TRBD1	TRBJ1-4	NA	TGTGCCAGCAGTCCACAGGGGGCCCTTGCAACTAATGAAAAACTGTTTTTT	CASSPQGALATNEKLFF
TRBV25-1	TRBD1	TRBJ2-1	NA	TGTGCCAGCAGTGACGGGGGACAGGGGGACAATGAGCAGTTCTTC	CASSDGGQGDNEQFF
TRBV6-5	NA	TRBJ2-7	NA	TGTGCCAGCAGTTACGGGACGGCCACCTACGAGCAGTACTTC	CASSYGTATYEQYF
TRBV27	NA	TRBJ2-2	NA	TGTGCCAGCAGTTTATTTCATGGCGGGGAGCTGTTTTTT	CASSLFHGGELFF
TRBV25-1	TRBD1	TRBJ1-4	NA	TGTGCCAGCAGTGAATCGGACAGGGGGACGGGCTACGAAAAACTGTTTTTT	CASSESDRGTGYEKLFF
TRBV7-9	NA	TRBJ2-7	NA	TGTGCCAGCAGCTTAGATCAGGACGGATTTGGACATACGACCTACGAGCAGTACTTC	CASSLDQDGFGHTTYEQYF
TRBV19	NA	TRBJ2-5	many	TGTGCCAGTAGCCCGGCGCAGCAAGAGACCCAGTACTTC	CASSPAQQETQYF
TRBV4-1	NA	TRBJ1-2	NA	TGCGCCAGCAGCCACTACATACAGGGAAACTATGGCTACACCTTC	CASSHYIQGNYGYTF
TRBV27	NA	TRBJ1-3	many	TGTGCCAGCAGTTCCGATATGATATCCTCTGGAAACACCATATATTTT	CASSSDMISSGNTIYF
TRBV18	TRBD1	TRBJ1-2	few	TGTGCCAGCTCACCAGACAGGGGACTCTATGGCTACACCTTC	CASSPDRGLYGYTF
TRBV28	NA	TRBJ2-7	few	TGTGCCAGCAGTTCCCCGTGGGGCGAGCAGTACTTC	CASSSPWGEQYF
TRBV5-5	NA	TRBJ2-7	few	TGTGCCAGCAGCTTTCTCTACGAGCAGTACTTC	CASSFLYEQYF
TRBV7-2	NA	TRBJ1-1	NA	TGTGCCAGCAGCGCGACCTCAGGCGGCACTGAAGCTTTCTTT	CASSATSGGTEAFF
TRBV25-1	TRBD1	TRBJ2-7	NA	TGTGCCAGCACCACATGGACTGGGACAGGGGAAGGCGAGCAGTACTTC	CASTTWTGTGEGEQYF
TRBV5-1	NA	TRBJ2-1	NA	TGCGCCAGCAGCTTAAGCCCGGGCCCCCTAGGGAATGAGCAGTTCTTC	CASSLSPGPLGNEQFF
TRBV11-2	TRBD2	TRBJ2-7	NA	TGTGCCAGCAGCCTGGGACTAGCGGTGGGCGAGCAGTACTTC	CASSLGLAVGEQYF
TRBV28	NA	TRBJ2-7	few	TGTGCCAGCAGAACCGGGACTGAGGCCTACGAGCAGTACTTC	CASRTGTEAYEQYF
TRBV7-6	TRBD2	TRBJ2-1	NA	TGTGCCAGCAGCTTAGCCACTAGCGGGAGGGCCGGTGAGCAGTTCTTC	CASSLATSGRAGEQFF
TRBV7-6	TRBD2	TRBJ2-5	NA	TGTGCCAGCAGCTCACGGGGGGGGGCCCCTGCAGAGACCCAGTACTTC	CASSSRGGAPAETQYF
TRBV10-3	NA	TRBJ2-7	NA	TGTGCCATCAGTACAGGGGAGGTCCCCTACGAGCAGTACTTC	CAISTGEVPYEQYF
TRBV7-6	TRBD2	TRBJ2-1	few	TGTGCCAGCAGCTTAGCTGGGGGGACTAGTGGTTACAATGAGCAGTTCTTC	CASSLAGGTSGYNEQFF
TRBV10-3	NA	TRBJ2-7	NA	TGTGCCATCAGTGCGCCCGACCGTGCCTACGAGCAGTACTTC	CAISAPDRAYEQYF
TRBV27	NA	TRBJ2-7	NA	TGTGCCAGCAGCCGGGACACCCAATACTACGAGCAGTACTTC	CASSRDTQYYEQYF
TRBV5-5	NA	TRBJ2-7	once	TGTGCCAGCAGCCACAGGGAAACCTACGAGCAGTACTTC	CASSHRETYEQYF
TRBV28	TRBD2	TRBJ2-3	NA	TGTGCCAGCAGTGGTCCGACTAGCGCTTCCCGTCCTTACACAGATACGCAGTATTTT	CASSGPTSASRPYTDTQYF
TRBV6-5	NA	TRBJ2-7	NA	TGTGCCAGCGGGACACACACCTACGAGCAGTACTTC	CASGTHTYEQYF
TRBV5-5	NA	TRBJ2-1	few	TGTGCCAGCAGCCGAGGTCCCTACAATGAGCAGTTCTTC	CASSRGPYNEQFF
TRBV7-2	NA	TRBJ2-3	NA	TGTGCCAGCAGCTTAGGCGTCAGGCGGGTGGATACGCAGTATTTT	CASSLGVRRVDTQYF
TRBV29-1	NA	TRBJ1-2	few	TGCAGCGGGCAGGGTCTCTATGGCTACACCTTC	CSGQGLYGYTF
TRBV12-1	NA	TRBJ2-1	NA	TGTGCCAGCAGCTTTGGGTTACGAGGGAACAATGAGCAGTTCTTC	CASSFGLRGNNEQFF
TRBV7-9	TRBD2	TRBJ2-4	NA	TGTGCCAGCAACCGGCCGGGACTAGGACAAAACATTCAGTACTTC	CASNRPGLGQNIQYF
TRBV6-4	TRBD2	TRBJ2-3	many	TGTGCCAGCGCGGGAGGGCCTGAAGATACGCAGTATTTT	CASAGGPEDTQYF
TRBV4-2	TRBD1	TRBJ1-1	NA	TGTGCCAGCAGCCAAGCCACAGGGGTGTACACTGAAGCTTTCTTT	CASSQATGVYTEAFF
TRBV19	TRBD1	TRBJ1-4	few	TGTGCCAGTAGTACCACCGAACCGGGACAGGGAGTAGAAAAACTGTTTTTT	CASSTTEPGQGVEKLFF
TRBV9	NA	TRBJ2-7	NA	TGTGCCAGCAGCGCAGACCAAACCGGTTACGAGCAGTACTTC	CASSADQTGYEQYF
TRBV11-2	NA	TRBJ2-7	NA	TGTGCCAGCAGCTTAGCAAGGCCCCAGAACGAGCAGTACTTC	CASSLARPQNEQYF
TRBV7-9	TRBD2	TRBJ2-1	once	TGTGCCAGCAGCCCACGCGGCGGGAGCTCCTACAATGAGCAGTTCTTC	CASSPRGGSSYNEQFF
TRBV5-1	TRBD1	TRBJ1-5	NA	TGCGCCAGCAGCTTGGAGGGACAGAGCAATCAGCCCCAGCATTTT	CASSLEGQSNQPQHF
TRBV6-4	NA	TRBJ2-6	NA	TGTGCCAGCAGTGACTCATCGGGGAACGGGGCCAACGTCCTGACTTTC	CASSDSSGNGANVLTF
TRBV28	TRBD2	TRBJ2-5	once	TGTGCCAGCAGTTTATTAGGGACTAGCACGTACCAAGAGACCCAGTACTTC	CASSLLGTSTYQETQYF
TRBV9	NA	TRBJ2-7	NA	TGTGCCAGCAGCGCAACTCAGGACGGACTCTGGTACGAGCAGTACTTC	CASSATQDGLWYEQYF
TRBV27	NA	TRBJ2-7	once	TGTGCCAGCAGCCCCTCCAGTTCTCTCGAGCAGTACTTC	CASSPSSSLEQYF
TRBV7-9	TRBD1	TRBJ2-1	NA	TGTGCCAGCAGCCTATATCAGACAGGGGAAGAGCAGTTCTTC	CASSLYQTGEEQFF
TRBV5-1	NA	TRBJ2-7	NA	TGCGCCAGCAGCCCGGGGGTTGGGTACGAGCAGTACTTC	CASSPGVGYEQYF
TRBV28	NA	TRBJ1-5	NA	TGTGCCAGCACCAGCCTTGGGGCCATCAATCAGCCCCAGCATTTT	CASTSLGAINQPQHF
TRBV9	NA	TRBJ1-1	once	TGTGCCAGCAGCGCGGGACCGACGATGAACACTGAAGCTTTCTTT	CASSAGPTMNTEAFF
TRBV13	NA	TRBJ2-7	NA	TGTGCCAGCAGCCGGCAGTACGAGCAGTACTTC	CASSRQYEQYF
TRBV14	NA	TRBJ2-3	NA	TGTGCCAGCAGCCTCCCGGGGGCAGTGACGGATACGCAGTATTTT	CASSLPGAVTDTQYF
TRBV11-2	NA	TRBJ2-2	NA	TGTGCCAGCAGCTTCCTAACGAACACCGGGGAGCTGTTTTTT	CASSFLTNTGELFF
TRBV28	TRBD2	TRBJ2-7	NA	TGTGCCAGCAGTCCCCTATTGTGGCGGGAGTTCTACGAGCAGTACTTC	CASSPLLWREFYEQYF
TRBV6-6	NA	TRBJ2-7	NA	TGTGCCAGCAGTTACTCGGACACAAATTCCTACGAGCAGTACTTC	CASSYSDTNSYEQYF
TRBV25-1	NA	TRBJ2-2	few	TGTGCCAGCAGCGGACTACAGGGAGGAACCGGGGAGCTGTTTTTT	CASSGLQGGTGELFF
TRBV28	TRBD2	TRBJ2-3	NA	TGTGCCAGCAGTCTAACCCTAGCGGGATCGGGGACAGATACGCAGTATTTT	CASSLTLAGSGTDTQYF
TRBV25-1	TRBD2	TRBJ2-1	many	TGTGCCAGCAGTGCACGGACTAGCGGGAGGAAGGATGAGCAGTTCTTC	CASSARTSGRKDEQFF
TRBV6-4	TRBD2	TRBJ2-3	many	TGTGCCAGCAGTGACTCGGCAGGAGCGGGAGGAACAGATACGCAGTATTTT	CASSDSAGAGGTDTQYF